The rows below give T cell receptor beta chains drawn from one sample of a study of OX40 agonist ivuxolimab in advanced cancers. Profiling relied on immunoSEQ multiplex PCR, and the TCRdb table lists in-frame clones only, not all of them. The sample has about 22,000 clones, 84% seen once. Sample: CD4+ or CD8+ T cells sorted from blood, taken in a trial of the OX40 agonist ivuxolimab. Receptor source: an adult with an advanced solid tumor such as melanoma, head and neck, liver or kidney cancer. The CDR3 runs from the conserved cysteine through the conserved F or W. A D gene is named only where the DNA matches it firmly. The size field is filled for only some rows; it gives once, few, many or a size class.

15	TRBV7-6	TRBJ1-3	.	once	CASSLAASSGNTIYF	TGTGCCAGCAGCTTAGCGGCCTCCTCTGGAAACACCATATATTTT
13	TRBV19	TRBJ2-7	TRBD1	once	CASSIGQGYEQYF	TGTGCCAGTAGTATAGGACAGGGCTACGAGCAGTACTTC
14	TRBV19	TRBJ2-7	.	.	CASTFSASTYEQYF	TGTGCCAGTACTTTTTCGGCATCTACCTACGAGCAGTACTTC
15	TRBV6-1	TRBJ2-3	.	once	CASGPKAGSTDTQYF	TGTGCCAGCGGCCCGAAGGCAGGTAGCACAGATACGCAGTATTTT
14	TRBV30	TRBJ2-5	TRBD1	once	CAWWTGETQETQYF	TGTGCCTGGTGGACAGGGGAGACCCAAGAGACCCAGTACTTC
15	TRBV28	TRBJ2-1	TRBD1	.	CASSLSAGGYNEQFF	TGTGCCAGCAGTTTATCGGCAGGGGGCTACAATGAGCAGTTCTTC
16	TRBV27	TRBJ2-5	TRBD2	.	CASSLSFGGAGETQYF	TGTGCCAGCAGTTTATCTTTCGGGGGGGCCGGAGAGACCCAGTACTTC
17	TRBV28	TRBJ2-6	TRBD1	many	CASSRIGTDSGANVLTF	TGTGCCAGCAGTCGAATCGGGACAGACTCTGGGGCCAACGTCCTGACTTTC
16	TRBV6-5	TRBJ2-1	.	once	CASSYSLTQGYNEQFF	TGTGCCAGCAGTTACTCACTTACCCAGGGGTACAATGAGCAGTTCTTC
16	TRBV9	TRBJ2-3	.	.	CASSVALGVLTDTQYF	TGTGCCAGCAGCGTGGCCTTAGGGGTTCTCACAGATACGCAGTATTTT
14	TRBV9	TRBJ1-1	.	.	CASSLEAGSAEAFF	TGTGCCAGCAGCCTAGAGGCAGGGTCTGCTGAAGCTTTCTTT
15	TRBV27	TRBJ2-7	.	once	CASSLVGTPAYEQYF	TGTGCCAGCAGTTTAGTCGGGACTCCCGCCTACGAGCAGTACTTC
15	TRBV7-2	TRBJ2-7	TRBD2	.	CASKDLAGGLSEQYF	TGTGCCAGCAAGGATTTGGCGGGGGGACTTTCCGAGCAGTACTTC
16	TRBV28	TRBJ1-1	TRBD1	.	CASSERPGGRGTEAFF	TGTGCCAGCAGTGAACGACCAGGGGGCAGGGGAACTGAAGCTTTCTTT
13	TRBV7-6	TRBJ1-1	.	.	CASSLEVNTEAFF	TGTGCCAGCAGCTTAGAGGTGAACACTGAAGCTTTCTTT
12	TRBV28	TRBJ2-5	.	.	CASNRDQETQYF	TGTGCCAGCAACCGGGACCAAGAGACCCAGTACTTC
15	TRBV27	TRBJ2-5	TRBD1	.	CASSTRQGIRETQYF	TGTGCCAGCAGTACTCGACAGGGTATAAGGGAGACCCAGTACTTC
20	TRBV29-1	TRBJ2-3	TRBD2	.	CSVQLPPGTSGGASTDTQYF	TGCAGCGTTCAGCTACCACCCGGGACTAGCGGGGGGGCTAGCACAGATACGCAGTATTTT
17	TRBV19	TRBJ1-2	.	.	CASSPSPRQWGDYGYTF	TGTGCCAGTAGTCCTTCCCCTAGACAGTGGGGGGACTATGGCTACACCTTC
15	TRBV27	TRBJ2-1	.	.	CASGHNGRSYNEQFF	TGTGCCAGCGGACACAACGGACGGAGCTACAATGAGCAGTTCTTC
15	TRBV19	TRBJ1-1	TRBD1	.	CASSMGQLLNTEAFF	TGTGCCAGTAGTATGGGACAGCTCCTGAACACTGAAGCTTTCTTT
15	TRBV28	TRBJ2-1	TRBD2	.	CASSFRTSGTIEQFF	TGTGCCAGCAGTTTCCGGACTAGCGGTACAATTGAGCAGTTCTTC
16	TRBV6-4	TRBJ2-3	TRBD2	many	CASSDSTSGGADTQYF	TGTGCCAGCAGTGACTCGACTAGCGGGGGGGCAGATACGCAGTATTTT
14	TRBV14	TRBJ2-7	.	.	CASSQDLRSYEQYF	TGTGCCAGCAGCCAAGATCTCCGCTCCTACGAGCAGTACTTC
16	TRBV9	TRBJ1-1	.	once	CASSVSIGSGGTEAFF	TGTGCCAGCAGCGTCTCCATAGGAAGCGGGGGCACTGAAGCTTTCTTT
15	TRBV7-2	TRBJ2-3	.	.	CASSLGGLGTDTQYF	TGTGCCAGCAGCTTAGGGGGGCTGGGCACAGATACGCAGTATTTT
16	TRBV6-6	TRBJ2-5	TRBD1	.	CASSHETGGYGETQYF	TGTGCCAGCAGTCACGAGACAGGGGGGTACGGGGAGACCCAGTACTTC
17	TRBV13	TRBJ1-3	.	.	CASSPTPDTHSGNTIYF	TGTGCCAGCAGCCCCACCCCGGACACTCACTCTGGAAACACCATATATTTT
15	TRBV7-3	TRBJ2-3	TRBD2	.	CASSATSGAADTQYF	TGTGCCAGCAGCGCGACTAGCGGGGCAGCAGATACGCAGTATTTT
13	TRBV18	TRBJ1-1	.	.	CASSPNWDTEAFF	TGTGCCAGCTCACCAAATTGGGACACTGAAGCTTTCTTT
14	TRBV13	TRBJ2-1	.	.	CASSLRNRVDEQFF	TGTGCCAGCAGCCTTCGGAACAGGGTCGATGAGCAGTTCTTC
18	TRBV5-6	TRBJ2-1	TRBD2	.	CASSLGTSVSSSYNEQFF	TGTGCCAGCAGCTTGGGGACTAGCGTTTCTAGCTCCTACAATGAGCAGTTCTTC
17	TRBV6-1	TRBJ1-5	.	.	CASSERSVVYSNQPQHF	TGTGCCAGCAGTGAAAGGTCCGTCGTTTATAGCAATCAGCCCCAGCATTTT
14	TRBV11-3	TRBJ2-1	.	.	CASSSQGGYNEQFF	TGTGCCAGCAGTAGCCAGGGGGGCTACAATGAGCAGTTCTTC
15	TRBV6-5	TRBJ1-2	TRBD1	.	CASSPVTGGIDGYTF	TGTGCCAGCAGCCCCGTCACAGGGGGTATCGATGGCTACACCTTC
15	TRBV9	TRBJ2-3	.	.	CASSLGVSSTDTQYF	TGTGCCAGCTCCCTCGGGGTTTCTAGCACAGATACGCAGTATTTT
13	TRBV7-2	TRBJ2-3	.	.	CASSPPAADTQYF	TGTGCCAGCAGCCCCCCGGCGGCAGATACGCAGTATTTT
14	TRBV27	TRBJ2-7	TRBD1	.	CASSFDRESYEQYF	TGTGCCAGCAGTTTCGACAGGGAGTCCTACGAGCAGTACTTC
15	TRBV5-5	TRBJ2-5	.	.	CASSFEVFLQETQYF	TGTGCCAGCAGCTTCGAGGTGTTCCTCCAAGAGACCCAGTACTTC
15	TRBV10-3	TRBJ2-7	.	.	CAISESGETLYEQYF	TGTGCCATCAGTGAGTCGGGAGAAACTCTCTACGAGCAGTACTTC
15	TRBV11-2	TRBJ1-2	.	once	CASSSSRDGYYGYTF	TGTGCCAGCAGCTCGTCCCGGGACGGCTACTATGGCTACACCTTC
14	TRBV7-2	TRBJ2-7	.	.	CASSYTYEGYEQYF	TGTGCCAGCAGCTATACGTACGAGGGCTACGAGCAGTACTTC
15	TRBV27	TRBJ1-2	.	.	CASSLWGRDMKGYTF	TGTGCCAGCAGTTTATGGGGGCGGGACATGAAGGGCTACACCTTC
12	TRBV28	TRBJ2-5	.	medium-sized	CASSLGKETQYF	TGTGCCAGCAGTTTGGGGAAAGAGACCCAGTACTTC
16	TRBV9	TRBJ1-2	TRBD1	.	CASSAPRDSSDYGYTF	TGTGCCAGCAGCGCCCCTCGGGACAGCTCAGACTATGGCTACACCTTC
15	TRBV9	TRBJ2-7	TRBD2	.	CASSVGASGAYEQYF	TGTGCCAGCAGCGTAGGGGCTAGCGGGGCCTACGAGCAGTACTTC
13	TRBV28	TRBJ2-7	.	.	CASSGRGSHEQYF	TGTGCCAGCAGTGGAAGAGGGTCCCACGAGCAGTACTTC
11	TRBV13	TRBJ2-1	.	.	CASTEGDEQFF	TGTGCCAGCACCGAGGGGGATGAGCAGTTCTTC
15	TRBV13	TRBJ2-3	.	few	CASSLEGTSTDTQYF	TGTGCCAGCAGCTTAGAGGGGACATCCACAGATACGCAGTATTTT
14	TRBV4-1	TRBJ2-1	.	.	CASSQEMAGPGKFF	TGCGCCAGCAGCCAAGAAATGGCCGGGCCGGGAAAGTTCTTC
14	TRBV27	TRBJ1-5	.	.	CASSPLDGNQPQHF	TGTGCCAGCAGTCCCCTGGACGGGAATCAGCCCCAGCATTTT
16	TRBV27	TRBJ2-2	TRBD1	.	CASSLVGTGMTGELFF	TGTGCCAGCAGTTTAGTTGGGACAGGGATGACCGGGGAGCTGTTTTTT
14	TRBV5-4	TRBJ2-7	.	.	CASSLRGDSYEQYF	TGTGCCAGCAGCTTGAGGGGGGATTCCTACGAGCAGTACTTC